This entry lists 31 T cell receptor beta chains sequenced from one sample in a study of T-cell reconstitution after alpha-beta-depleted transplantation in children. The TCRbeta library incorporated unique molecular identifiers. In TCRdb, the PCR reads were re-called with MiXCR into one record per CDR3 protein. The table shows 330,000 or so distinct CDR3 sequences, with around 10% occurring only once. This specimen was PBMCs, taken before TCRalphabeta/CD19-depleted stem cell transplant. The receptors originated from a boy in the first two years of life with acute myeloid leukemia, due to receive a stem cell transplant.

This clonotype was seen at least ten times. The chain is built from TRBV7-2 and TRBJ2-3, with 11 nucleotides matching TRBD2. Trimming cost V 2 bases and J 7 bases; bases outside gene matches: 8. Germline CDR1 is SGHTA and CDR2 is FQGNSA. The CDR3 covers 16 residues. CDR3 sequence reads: CASSLPVAGGPYTQYF. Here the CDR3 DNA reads TGTGCCAGCAGCTTACCCGTAGCGGGAGGGCCTTATACGCAGTATTTT.

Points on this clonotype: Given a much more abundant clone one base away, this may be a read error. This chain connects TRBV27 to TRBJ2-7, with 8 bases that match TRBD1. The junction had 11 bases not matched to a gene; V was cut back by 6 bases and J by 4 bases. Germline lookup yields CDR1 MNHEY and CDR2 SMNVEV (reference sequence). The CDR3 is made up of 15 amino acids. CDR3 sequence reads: CASRSAGTGRYEQYF. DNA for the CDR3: TGTGCCAGCAGGTCGGCCGGGACAGGTAGATACGAGCAGTACTTC.

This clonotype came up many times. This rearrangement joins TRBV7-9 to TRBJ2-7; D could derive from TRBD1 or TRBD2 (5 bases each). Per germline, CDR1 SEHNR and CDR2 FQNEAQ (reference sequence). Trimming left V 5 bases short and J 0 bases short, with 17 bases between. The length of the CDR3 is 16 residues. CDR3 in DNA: TGTGCCAGCAGCGGGGACGGTCTCGATAGCTCCTACGAGCAGTACTTC. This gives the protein CASSGDGLDSSYEQYF.

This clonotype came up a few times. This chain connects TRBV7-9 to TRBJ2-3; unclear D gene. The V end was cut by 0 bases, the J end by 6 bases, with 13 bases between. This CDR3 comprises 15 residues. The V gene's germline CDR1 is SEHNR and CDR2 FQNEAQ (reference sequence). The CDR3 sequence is CASSLARKRADTQYF. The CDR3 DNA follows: TGTGCCAGCAGCTTAGCGCGGAAAAGGGCCGATACGCAGTATTTT.

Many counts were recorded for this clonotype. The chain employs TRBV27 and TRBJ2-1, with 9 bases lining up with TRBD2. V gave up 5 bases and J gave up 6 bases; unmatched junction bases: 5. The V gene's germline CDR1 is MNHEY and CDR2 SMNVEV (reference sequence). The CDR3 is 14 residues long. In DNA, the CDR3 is TGTGCCAGCAGTCCTCTGGGACTAGCCAATGAGCAGTTCTTC. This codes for CASSPLGLANEQFF.

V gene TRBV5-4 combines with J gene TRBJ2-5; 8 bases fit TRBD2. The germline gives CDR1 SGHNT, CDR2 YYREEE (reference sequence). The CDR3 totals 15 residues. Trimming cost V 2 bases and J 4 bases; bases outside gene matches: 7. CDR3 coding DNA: TGTGCCAGCAGCTTACCTCGGGGGGGCGGAGAGACCCAGTACTTC. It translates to CASSLPRGGGETQYF.

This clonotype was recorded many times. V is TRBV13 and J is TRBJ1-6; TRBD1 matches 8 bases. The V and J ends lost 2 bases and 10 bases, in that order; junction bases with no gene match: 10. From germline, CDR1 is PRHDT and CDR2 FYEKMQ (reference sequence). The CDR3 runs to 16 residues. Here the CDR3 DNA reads TGTGCCAGCAGCTTAAGTCCGGACAGGGCGGGCTCACCCCTCCACTTT. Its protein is CASSLSPDRAGSPLHF.

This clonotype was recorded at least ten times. The CDR3 DNA follows: TGTGCCAGCAGCCCCCGACAGGCCCTGGGGAACACTGAAGCTTTCTTT. This translates into CASSPRQALGNTEAFF. The chain employs TRBV7-9 and TRBJ1-1, with D possibly matching TRBD1 (6 bases). The CDR3 has 16 amino acids. V was pared by 5 bases and J by 1 base, with 17 bases between. Per germline, CDR1 SEHNR and CDR2 FQNEAQ (reference sequence).

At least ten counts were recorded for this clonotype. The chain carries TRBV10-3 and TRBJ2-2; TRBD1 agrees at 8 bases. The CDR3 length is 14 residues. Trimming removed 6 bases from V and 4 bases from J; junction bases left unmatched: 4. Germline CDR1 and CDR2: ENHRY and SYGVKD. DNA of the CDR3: TGTGCCATCAGCCAAGGACAGGGCACCGGGGAGCTGTTTTTT. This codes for CAISQGQGTGELFF.

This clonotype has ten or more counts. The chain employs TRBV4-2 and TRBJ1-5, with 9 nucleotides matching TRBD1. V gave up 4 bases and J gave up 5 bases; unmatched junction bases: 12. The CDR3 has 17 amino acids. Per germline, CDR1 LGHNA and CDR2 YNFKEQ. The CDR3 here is CASSPQGAQASYQPQHF. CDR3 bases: TGTGCCAGCAGCCCACAGGGGGCCCAGGCCTCTTATCAGCCCCAGCATTTT.

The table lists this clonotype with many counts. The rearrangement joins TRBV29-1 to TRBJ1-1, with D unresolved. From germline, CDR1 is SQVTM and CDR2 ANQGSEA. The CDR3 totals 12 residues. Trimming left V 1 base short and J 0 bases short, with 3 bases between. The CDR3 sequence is CSVEGMNTEAFF. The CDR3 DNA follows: TGCAGCGTTGAAGGGATGAACACTGAAGCTTTCTTT. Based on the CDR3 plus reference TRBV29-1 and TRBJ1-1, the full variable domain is SAVISQKPSRDICQRGTSLTIQCQVDSQVTMMFWYRQQPGQSLTLIATANQGSEATYESGFVIDKFPISRPNLTFSTLTVSNMSPEDSSIYLCSVEGMNTEAFFGQGTRLTVV.

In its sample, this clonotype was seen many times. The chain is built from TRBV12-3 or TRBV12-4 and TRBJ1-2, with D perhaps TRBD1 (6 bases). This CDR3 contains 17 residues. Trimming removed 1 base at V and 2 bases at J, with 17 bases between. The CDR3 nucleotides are TGTGCCAGCAGTTTAGAACGAGTCCCAACAGGGAACTATGGCTACACCTTC. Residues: CASSLERVPTGNYGYTF.

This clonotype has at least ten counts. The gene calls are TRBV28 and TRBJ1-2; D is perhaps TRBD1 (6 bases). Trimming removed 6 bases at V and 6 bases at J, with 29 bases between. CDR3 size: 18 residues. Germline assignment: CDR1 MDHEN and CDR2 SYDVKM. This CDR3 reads CASSEKGARGPLLDGYTF. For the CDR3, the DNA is TGTGCCAGCAGCGAGAAAGGGGCCAGGGGCCCACTTCTTGATGGCTACACCTTC.

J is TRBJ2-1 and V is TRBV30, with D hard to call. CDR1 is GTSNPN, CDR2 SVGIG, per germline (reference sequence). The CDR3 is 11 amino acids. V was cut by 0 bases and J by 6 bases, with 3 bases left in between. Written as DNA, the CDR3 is TGTGCCTGGAGTGTACTCAATGAGCAGTTCTTC. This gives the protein CAWSVLNEQFF.

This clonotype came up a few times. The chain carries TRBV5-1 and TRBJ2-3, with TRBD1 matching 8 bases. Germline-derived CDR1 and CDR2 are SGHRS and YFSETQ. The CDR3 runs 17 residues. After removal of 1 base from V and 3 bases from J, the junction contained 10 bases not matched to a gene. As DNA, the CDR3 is TGCGCCAGCAGCTTGCCCTGGGACAGGCAAAGGACAGATACGCAGTATTTT. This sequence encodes CASSLPWDRQRTDTQYF.

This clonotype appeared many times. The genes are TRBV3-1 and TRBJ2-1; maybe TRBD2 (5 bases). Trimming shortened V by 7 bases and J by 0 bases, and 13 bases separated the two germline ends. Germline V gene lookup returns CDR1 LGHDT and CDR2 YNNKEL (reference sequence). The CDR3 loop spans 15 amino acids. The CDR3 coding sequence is TGTGCCAGCAATCTGGCTGGGAGCTCCTACAATGAGCAGTTCTTC. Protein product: CASNLAGSSYNEQFF.

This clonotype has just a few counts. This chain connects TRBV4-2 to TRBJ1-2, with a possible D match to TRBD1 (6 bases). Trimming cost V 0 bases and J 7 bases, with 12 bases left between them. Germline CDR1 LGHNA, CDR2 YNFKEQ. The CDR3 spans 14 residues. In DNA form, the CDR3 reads TGTGCCAGCAGCCAAGATCGTACAGGGAGTGGCTACACCTTC. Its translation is CASSQDRTGSGYTF.

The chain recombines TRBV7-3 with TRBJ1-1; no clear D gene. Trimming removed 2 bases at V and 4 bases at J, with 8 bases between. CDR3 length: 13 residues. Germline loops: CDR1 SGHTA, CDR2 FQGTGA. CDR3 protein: CASSLQVSTEAFF. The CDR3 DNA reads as TGTGCCAGCAGCTTACAGGTTTCCACTGAAGCTTTCTTT. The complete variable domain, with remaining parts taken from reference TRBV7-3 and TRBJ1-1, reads GAGVSQTPSNKVTEKGKYVELRCDPISGHTALYWYRQSLGQGPEFLIYFQGTGAADDSGLPNDRFFAVRPEGSVSTLKIQRTERGDSAVYLCASSLQVSTEAFFGQGTRLTVV.

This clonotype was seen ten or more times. The CDR3, as DNA: TGTGCCAGCAGCTTAGTGGTAGCGGACTCCTACGAGCAGTACTTC. The encoded protein is CASSLVVADSYEQYF. The V gene is TRBV7-2, the J gene TRBJ2-7; weak D call: TRBD2 (6 bases). Germline V CDR1 and CDR2: SGHTA, FQGNSA. V lost 1 base and J lost 0, with 10 bases in between. The CDR3 is made up of 15 amino acids.

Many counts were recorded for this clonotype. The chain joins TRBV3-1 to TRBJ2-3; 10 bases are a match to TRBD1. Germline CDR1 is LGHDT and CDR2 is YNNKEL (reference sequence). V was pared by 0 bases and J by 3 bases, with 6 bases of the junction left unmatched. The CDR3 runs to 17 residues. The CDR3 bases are TGTGCCAGCAGCCAAGAGGGGGACAGGGGAGGGACAGATACGCAGTATTTT. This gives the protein CASSQEGDRGGTDTQYF.

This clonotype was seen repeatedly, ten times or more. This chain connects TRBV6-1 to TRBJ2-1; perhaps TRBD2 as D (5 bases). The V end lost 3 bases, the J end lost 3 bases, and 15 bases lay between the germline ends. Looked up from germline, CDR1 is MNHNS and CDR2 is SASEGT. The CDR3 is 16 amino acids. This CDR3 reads CASSDVTGSFYNEQFF. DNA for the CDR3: TGTGCCAGCAGTGACGTGACGGGGTCTTTCTACAATGAGCAGTTCTTC.

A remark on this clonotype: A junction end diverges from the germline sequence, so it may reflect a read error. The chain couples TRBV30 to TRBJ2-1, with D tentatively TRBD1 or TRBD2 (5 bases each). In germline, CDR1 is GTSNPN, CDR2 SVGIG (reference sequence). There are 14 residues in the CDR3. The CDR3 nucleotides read TGTGCCCGGAGGAGGCAGGGCCCCTACAATGAGCAGTTCTTC. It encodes CARRRQGPYNEQFF. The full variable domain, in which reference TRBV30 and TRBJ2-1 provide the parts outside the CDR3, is SQTIHQWPATLVQPVGSPLSLECTVEGTSNPNLYWYRQAAGRGLQLLFYSVGIGQISSEVPQNLSASRPQDRQFILSSKKLLLSDSGFYLCARRRQGPYNEQFFGPGTRLTVL.

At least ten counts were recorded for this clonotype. The CDR3 loop reads CASSLRQQETQYF. In DNA, the CDR3 is TGTGCCAGCAGTTTAAGGCAGCAAGAGACCCAGTACTTC. The genes are TRBV12-3 or TRBV12-4 and TRBJ2-5, with D unclear. The CDR3 has 13 amino acids. Trimming pared 2 bases from V and 2 bases from J, leaving 6 bases between.

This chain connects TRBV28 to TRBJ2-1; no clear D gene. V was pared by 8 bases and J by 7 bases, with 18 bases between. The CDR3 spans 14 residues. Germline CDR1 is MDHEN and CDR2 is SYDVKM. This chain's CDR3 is CASQERPGQNEQFF. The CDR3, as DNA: TGTGCCAGCCAAGAGAGGCCAGGCCAGAATGAGCAGTTCTTC. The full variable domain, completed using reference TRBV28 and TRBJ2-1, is DVKVTQSSRYLVKRTGEKVFLECVQDMDHENMFWYRQDPGLGLRLIYFSYDVKMKEKGDIPEGYSVSREKKERFSLILESASTNQTSMYLCASQERPGQNEQFFGPGTRLTVL.

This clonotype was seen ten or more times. The CDR3, as DNA: TGTGCCAGCAGCGCATACAGGGGGGCCAACGTCCTGACTTTC. Protein sequence: CASSAYRGANVLTF. The genes are TRBV9 and TRBJ2-6; TRBD1 might be the D (5 bases). This CDR3 is 14 amino acids long. The germline CDR1 and CDR2 sequences are SGDLS and YYNGEE. With 3 bases removed from V and 4 bases from J, the gap between germline ends came to 8 bases.

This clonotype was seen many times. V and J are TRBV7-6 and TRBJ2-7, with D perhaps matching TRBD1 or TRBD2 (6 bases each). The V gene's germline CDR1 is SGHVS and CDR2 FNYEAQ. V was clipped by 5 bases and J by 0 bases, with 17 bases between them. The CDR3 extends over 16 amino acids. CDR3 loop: CASSQGPGDYSYEQYF. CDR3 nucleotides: TGTGCCAGCAGCCAGGGGCCGGGAGACTACTCCTACGAGCAGTACTTC.

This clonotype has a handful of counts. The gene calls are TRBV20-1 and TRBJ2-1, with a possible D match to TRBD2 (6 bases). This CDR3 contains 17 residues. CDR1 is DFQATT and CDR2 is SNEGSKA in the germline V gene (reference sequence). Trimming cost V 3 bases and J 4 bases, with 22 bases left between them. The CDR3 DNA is TGCAGTGCTAGTCCAAGGGACTTCGAGGAGGGGTACAATGAGCAGTTCTTC. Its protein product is CSASPRDFEEGYNEQFF.

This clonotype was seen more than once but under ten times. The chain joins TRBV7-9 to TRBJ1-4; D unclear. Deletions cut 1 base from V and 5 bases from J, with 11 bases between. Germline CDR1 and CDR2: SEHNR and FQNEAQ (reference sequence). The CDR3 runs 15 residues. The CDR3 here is CASSLDGGKNEKLFF. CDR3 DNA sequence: TGTGCCAGCAGCTTAGATGGCGGAAAAAATGAAAAACTGTTTTTT.

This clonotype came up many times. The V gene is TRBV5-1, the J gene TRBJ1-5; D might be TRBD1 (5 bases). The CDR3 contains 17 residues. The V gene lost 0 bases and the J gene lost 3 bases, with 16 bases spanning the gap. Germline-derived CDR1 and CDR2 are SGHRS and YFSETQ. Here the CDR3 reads CASSLDGQGGPNQPQHF. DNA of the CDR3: TGCGCCAGCAGCTTGGATGGGCAGGGTGGCCCCAATCAGCCCCAGCATTTT. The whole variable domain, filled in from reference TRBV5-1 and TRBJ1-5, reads KAGVTQTPRYLIKTRGQQVTLSCSPISGHRSVSWYQQTPGQGLQFLFEYFSETQRNKGNFPGRFSGRQFSNSRSEMNVSTLELGDSALYLCASSLDGQGGPNQPQHFGDGTRLSIL.

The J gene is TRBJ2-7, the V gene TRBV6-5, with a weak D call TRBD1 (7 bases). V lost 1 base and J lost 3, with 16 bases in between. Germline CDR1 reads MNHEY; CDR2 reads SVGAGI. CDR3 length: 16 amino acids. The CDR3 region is CASSYWQGGPNYEQYF. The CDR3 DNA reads TGTGCCAGCAGTTACTGGCAGGGGGGACCGAACTACGAGCAGTACTTC.

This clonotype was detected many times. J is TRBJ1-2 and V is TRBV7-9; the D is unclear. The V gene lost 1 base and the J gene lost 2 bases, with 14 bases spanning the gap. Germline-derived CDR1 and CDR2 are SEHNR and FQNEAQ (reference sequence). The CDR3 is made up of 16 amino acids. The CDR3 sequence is CASSLGAWAANYGYTF. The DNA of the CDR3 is TGTGCCAGCAGCTTAGGGGCTTGGGCTGCAAACTATGGCTACACCTTC.